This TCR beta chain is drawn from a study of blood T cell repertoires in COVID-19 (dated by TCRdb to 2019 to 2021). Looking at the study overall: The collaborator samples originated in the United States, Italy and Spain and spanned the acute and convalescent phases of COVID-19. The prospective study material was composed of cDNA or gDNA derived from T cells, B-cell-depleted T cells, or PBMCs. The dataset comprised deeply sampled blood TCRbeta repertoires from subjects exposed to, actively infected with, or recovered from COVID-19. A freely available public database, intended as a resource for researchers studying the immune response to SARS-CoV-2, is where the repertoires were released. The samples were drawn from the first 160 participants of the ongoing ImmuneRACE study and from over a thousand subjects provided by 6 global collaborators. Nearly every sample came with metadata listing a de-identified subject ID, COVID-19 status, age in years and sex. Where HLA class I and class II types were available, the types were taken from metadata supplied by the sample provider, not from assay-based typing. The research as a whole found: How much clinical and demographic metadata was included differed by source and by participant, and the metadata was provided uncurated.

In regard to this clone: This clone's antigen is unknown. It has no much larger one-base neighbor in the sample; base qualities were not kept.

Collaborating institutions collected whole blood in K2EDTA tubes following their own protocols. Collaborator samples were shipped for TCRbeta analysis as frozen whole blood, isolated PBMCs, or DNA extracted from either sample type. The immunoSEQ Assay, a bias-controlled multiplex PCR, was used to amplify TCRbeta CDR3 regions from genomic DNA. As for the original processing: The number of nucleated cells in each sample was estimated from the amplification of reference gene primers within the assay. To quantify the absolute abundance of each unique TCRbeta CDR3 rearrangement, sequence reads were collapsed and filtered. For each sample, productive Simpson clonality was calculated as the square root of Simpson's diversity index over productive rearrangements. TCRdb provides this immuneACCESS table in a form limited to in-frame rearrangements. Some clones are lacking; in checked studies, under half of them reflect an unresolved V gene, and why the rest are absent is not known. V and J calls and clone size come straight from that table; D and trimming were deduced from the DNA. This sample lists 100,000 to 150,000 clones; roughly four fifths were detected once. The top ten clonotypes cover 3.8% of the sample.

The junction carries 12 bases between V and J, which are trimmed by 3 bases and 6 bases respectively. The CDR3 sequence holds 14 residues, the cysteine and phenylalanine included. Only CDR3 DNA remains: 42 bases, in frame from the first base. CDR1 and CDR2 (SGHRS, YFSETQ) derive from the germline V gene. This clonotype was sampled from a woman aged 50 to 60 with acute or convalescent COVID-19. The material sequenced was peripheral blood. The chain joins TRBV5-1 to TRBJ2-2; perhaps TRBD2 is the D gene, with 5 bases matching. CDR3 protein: CASSSVSGAGELFF. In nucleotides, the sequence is TGCGCCAGCAGCTCAGTCTCCGGGGCCGGGGAGCTGTTTTTT.